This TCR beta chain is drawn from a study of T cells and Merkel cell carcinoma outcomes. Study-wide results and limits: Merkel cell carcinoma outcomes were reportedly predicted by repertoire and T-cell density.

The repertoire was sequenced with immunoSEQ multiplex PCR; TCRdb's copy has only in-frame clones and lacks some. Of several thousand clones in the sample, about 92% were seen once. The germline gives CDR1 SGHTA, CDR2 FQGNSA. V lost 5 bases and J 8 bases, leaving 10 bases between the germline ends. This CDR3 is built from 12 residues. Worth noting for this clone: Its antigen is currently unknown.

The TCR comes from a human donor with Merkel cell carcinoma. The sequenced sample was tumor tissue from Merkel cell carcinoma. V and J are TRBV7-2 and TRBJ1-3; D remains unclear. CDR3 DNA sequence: TGTGCCAGCAGCCCACTGTTAGACACCATATATTTT. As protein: CASSPLLDTIYF. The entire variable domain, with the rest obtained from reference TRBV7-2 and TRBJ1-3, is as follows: GAGVSQSPSNKVTEKGKDVELRCDPISGHTALYWYRQSLGQGLEFLIYFQGNSAPDKSGLPSDRFSAERTGGSVSTLTIQRTQQEDSAVYLCASSPLLDTIYFGEGSWLTVV.